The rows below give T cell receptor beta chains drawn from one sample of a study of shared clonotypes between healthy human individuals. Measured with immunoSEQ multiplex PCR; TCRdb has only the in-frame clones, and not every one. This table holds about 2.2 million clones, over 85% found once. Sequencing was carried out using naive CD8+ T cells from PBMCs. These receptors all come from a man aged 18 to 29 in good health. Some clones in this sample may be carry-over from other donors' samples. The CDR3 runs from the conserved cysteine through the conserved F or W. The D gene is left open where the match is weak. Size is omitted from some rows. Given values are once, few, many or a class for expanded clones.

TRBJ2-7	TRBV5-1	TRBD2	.	TGCGCCAGCAGCCCGGGGCGCCTAGCGGGGACCTACGAGCAGTACTTC	CASSPGRLAGTYEQYF
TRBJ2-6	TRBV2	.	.	TGTGCCAGTGTGGTGGCGGTCCGGACGGCCAACGTCCTGACTTTC	CASVVAVRTANVLTF
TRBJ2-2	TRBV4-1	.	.	TGCGCCAGCAGCCAAGACTCATATCCCGGGGAGCTGTTTTTT	CASSQDSYPGELFF
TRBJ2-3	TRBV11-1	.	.	TGTGCCAGCAGCCGGAGGCCCGGCATGGATACGCAGTATTTT	CASSRRPGMDTQYF
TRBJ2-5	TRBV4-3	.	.	TGCGCCAGCAGCCAAACCCTGGGGGATGGTCAGCCCCAGTACTTC	CASSQTLGDGQPQYF
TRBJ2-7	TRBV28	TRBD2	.	TGTGCCAGCAGTCCCCTAGCGGGAGGAACCTACGAGCAGTACTTC	CASSPLAGGTYEQYF
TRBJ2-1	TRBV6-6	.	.	TGTGCCAGCAGTTACTCTGGGGAGGCGGGACGACTCGAGTTCTTC	CASSYSGEAGRLEFF
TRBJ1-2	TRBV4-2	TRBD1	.	TGTGCCAGCAGCCTGGGACAGAACCCTAACTATGGCTACACCTTC	CASSLGQNPNYGYTF
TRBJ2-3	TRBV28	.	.	TGTGCCAGCAGTTTGATATCAGGGGTTGTGACAGATACGCAGTATTTT	CASSLISGVVTDTQYF
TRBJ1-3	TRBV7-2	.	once	TGTGCCAGCAGCCCTACCTCCACGGCGCGGGGAAACACCATATATTTT	CASSPTSTARGNTIYF
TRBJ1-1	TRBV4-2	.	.	TGTGCCAGCAGCCGCTCCAGGGGTAAGGACACTGAAGCTTTCTTT	CASSRSRGKDTEAFF
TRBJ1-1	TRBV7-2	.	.	TGTGCCAGCAGCTCCCTCAGTAGGACTGAAGCTTTCTTT	CASSSLSRTEAFF
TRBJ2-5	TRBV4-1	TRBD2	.	TGCGCCAGCAGCCAACTAGCGGGAGTACAAGAGACCCAGTACTTC	CASSQLAGVQETQYF
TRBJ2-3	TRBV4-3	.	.	TGCGCCAGCAGCCAAGTGGAGGGAGCGGGCACAGATACGCAGTATTTT	CASSQVEGAGTDTQYF
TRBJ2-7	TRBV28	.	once	TGTGCCAGCAGTCCCTCAGAGGGGTACGAGCAGTACTTC	CASSPSEGYEQYF
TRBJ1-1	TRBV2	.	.	TGTGCCAGCAGAGACCGACAGGATGGCATTGAAGCTTTCTTT	CASRDRQDGIEAFF
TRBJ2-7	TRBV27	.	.	TGTGCCAGCAGTTTGACAGGTTACTCCTACGAGCAGTACTTC	CASSLTGYSYEQYF
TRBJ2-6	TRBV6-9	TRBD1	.	TGTGCCATCAGCCGACAGGGAAAGGGCTCTGGGGCCAACGTCCTGACTTTC	CAISRQGKGSGANVLTF
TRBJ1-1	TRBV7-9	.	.	TGTGCCAGCAGCTCAACTCCAGGGGATAATGGTGGAGCTTTCTTT	CASSSTPGDNGGAFF
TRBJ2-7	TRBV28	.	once	TGTGCCAGCAGTTTAGTTTATGACTACGAGCAGTACTTC	CASSLVYDYEQYF
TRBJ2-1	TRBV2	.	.	TGTGCCAGCTATCGCCCCTCTACCTACAATGAGCAGTTCTTC	CASYRPSTYNEQFF
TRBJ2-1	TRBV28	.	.	TGTGCCAGCAGTTTAAGAGGGCCGTTCACCGATGAGCAGTTCTTC	CASSLRGPFTDEQFF
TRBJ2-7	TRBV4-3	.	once	TGCGCCAGCAGCCATTCTCCCGGGCAGATAAACTCCTACGAGCAGTACTTC	CASSHSPGQINSYEQYF
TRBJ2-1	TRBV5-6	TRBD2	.	TGTGCCAGCAGCTTGGCGGCGGGAGGGCCATGGGAGCAGTTCTTC	CASSLAAGGPWEQFF
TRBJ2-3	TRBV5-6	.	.	TGTGCCAGCAGCTTGGGCTCGGGATGGGGACGGACCACAGATACGCAGTATTTT	CASSLGSGWGRTTDTQYF
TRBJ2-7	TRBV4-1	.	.	TGCGCCAGCAGCCAAGGAGGGACGGGACCCTACGAGCAGTACTTC	CASSQGGTGPYEQYF
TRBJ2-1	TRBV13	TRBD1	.	TGTGCCAGCAGCTACCCCCGGATCGGCAGGGGGTTCTACAATGAGCAGTTCTTC	CASSYPRIGRGFYNEQFF
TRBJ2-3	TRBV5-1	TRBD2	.	TGCGCCAGCAGAATGTATGGGACTAGCGGGGACTTTCTGGATACGCAGTATTTT	CASRMYGTSGDFLDTQYF
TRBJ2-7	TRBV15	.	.	TGTGCCACCAGCAGAGATCGCACAGCAGGCTACGAGCAGTACTTC	CATSRDRTAGYEQYF
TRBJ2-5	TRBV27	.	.	TGTGCCAGCAGTTTAGTGGGAAGGGAGACCCAGTACTTC	CASSLVGRETQYF
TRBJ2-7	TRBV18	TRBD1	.	TGTGCCAGCTCACCTGGACAGGGTTCCTACGAGCAGTACTTC	CASSPGQGSYEQYF
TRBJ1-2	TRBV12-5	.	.	TGTGCTAGTGGTTTTACAGGGCTCGGCTATGGCTACACCTTC	CASGFTGLGYGYTF
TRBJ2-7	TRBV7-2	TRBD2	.	TGTGCCAGCAGCACCGGGGGGCTAGCGGGAACTCAGTGGTACGAGCAGTACTTC	CASSTGGLAGTQWYEQYF
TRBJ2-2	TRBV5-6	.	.	TGTGCCAGCAGTAATACAGCGAACACCGGGGAGCTGTTTTTT	CASSNTANTGELFF
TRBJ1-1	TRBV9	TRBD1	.	TGTGCCAGCAGCGTTTCCGGGACAGGGGGTGGTCGGAACACTGAAGCTTTCTTT	CASSVSGTGGGRNTEAFF
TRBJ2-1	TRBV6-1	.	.	TGTGCCAGCAGTGAGCGGGGGCTCCACAATGAGCAGTTCTTC	CASSERGLHNEQFF
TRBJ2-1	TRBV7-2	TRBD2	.	TGTGCCGGGATTCCCGGCGGGAGATTTTACAATGAGCAGTTCTTC	CAGIPGGRFYNEQFF
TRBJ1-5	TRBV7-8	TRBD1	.	TGTGCCAGCAGCTTCTCGACAGGGGGCTATGGGCCCCAGCATTTT	CASSFSTGGYGPQHF
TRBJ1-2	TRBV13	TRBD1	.	TGTGCCAGCAGCTCGGACAGGGGAGGCGGCTACACCTTC	CASSSDRGGGYTF
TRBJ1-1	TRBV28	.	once	TGTGCCAGCAGTTTATTTTTCTCCAACACTGAAGCTTTCTTT	CASSLFFSNTEAFF
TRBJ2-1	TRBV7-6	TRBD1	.	TGTGCCAGCAGCCCATTGGGTAGGGGGCTACACAATGAGCAGTTCTTC	CASSPLGRGLHNEQFF
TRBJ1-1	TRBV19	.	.	TGTGCCAGTAATCTCGGCACTAAATTAATAGAAGCTTTCTTT	CASNLGTKLIEAFF
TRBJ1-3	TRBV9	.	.	TGTGCCAGCAGCGAACAGGGACTCCAGAGCTCTGGAAACACCATATATTTT	CASSEQGLQSSGNTIYF
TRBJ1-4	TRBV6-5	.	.	TGTGCCAGCAGTTACTCGTCTGGGCAGATCGCCGAAAAACTGTTTTTT	CASSYSSGQIAEKLFF
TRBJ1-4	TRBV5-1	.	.	TGCGCCAGCAGCTGTCCTGCGGGACCGCGCACTAATGAAAAACTGTTTTTT	CASSCPAGPRTNEKLFF
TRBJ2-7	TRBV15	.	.	TGTGCCACCAGCATGTGGAGGGCCAGTGTCGAGCAGTACTTC	CATSMWRASVEQYF
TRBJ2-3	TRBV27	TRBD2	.	TGTGCCAGCAGCCCCGGACTAGCGGGAGCAGATACGCAGTATTTT	CASSPGLAGADTQYF
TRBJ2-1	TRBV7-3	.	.	TGTGCCAGCAGCTTAGGGGCAGGGGACAATGAGCAGTTCTTC	CASSLGAGDNEQFF
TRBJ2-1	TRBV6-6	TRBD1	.	TGTGCCAGCAGCCCGGGACAGGGTTACGGTGAGCAGTTCTTC	CASSPGQGYGEQFF
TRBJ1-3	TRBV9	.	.	TGTGCCAGCAGCGGGACAGCGTCTGGAAACACCATATATTTT	CASSGTASGNTIYF
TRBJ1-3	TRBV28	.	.	TGTGCCAGCAGTGCAAGGGAAAGGCGTAGAAACACCATATATTTT	CASSARERRRNTIYF
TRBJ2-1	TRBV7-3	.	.	TGTGCCAGCAGCGACGGGGGCGGGTCCTACAATGAGCAGTTCTTC	CASSDGGGSYNEQFF
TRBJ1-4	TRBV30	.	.	TGTGCCTGGAGTGTTCCCCTTAGGGTGGATGGTGAAAAACTGTTTTTT	CAWSVPLRVDGEKLFF
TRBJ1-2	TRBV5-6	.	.	TGTGCCAGCAGCTTGGGACAGGCAACTAACTATGGCTACACCTTC	CASSLGQATNYGYTF
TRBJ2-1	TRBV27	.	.	TGTGCCAGCAGTTTTATCCCCCACAATGAGCAGTTCTTC	CASSFIPHNEQFF
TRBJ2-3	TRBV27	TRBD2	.	TGTGCCAGCAGTTTCAGTGGGGTAGCGGGAGCCACAGATACGCAGTATTTT	CASSFSGVAGATDTQYF
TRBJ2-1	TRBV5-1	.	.	TGCGCCAGCAGCTTGGACCGGGACGACCCACTGAACAATGAGCAGTTCTTC	CASSLDRDDPLNNEQFF
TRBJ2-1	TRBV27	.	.	TGTGCCAGCACCCTTGACCCTCTCTCCTACAATGAGCAGTTCTTC	CASTLDPLSYNEQFF
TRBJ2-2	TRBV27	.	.	TGTGCCAGCAGTTTTGATAGCGTCGCCATCGACGGGGAGCTGTTTTTT	CASSFDSVAIDGELFF
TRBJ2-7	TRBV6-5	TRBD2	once	TGTGCCAGCAGGCCGACTAGCGGGAGTGGGAACGAGCAGTACTTC	CASRPTSGSGNEQYF